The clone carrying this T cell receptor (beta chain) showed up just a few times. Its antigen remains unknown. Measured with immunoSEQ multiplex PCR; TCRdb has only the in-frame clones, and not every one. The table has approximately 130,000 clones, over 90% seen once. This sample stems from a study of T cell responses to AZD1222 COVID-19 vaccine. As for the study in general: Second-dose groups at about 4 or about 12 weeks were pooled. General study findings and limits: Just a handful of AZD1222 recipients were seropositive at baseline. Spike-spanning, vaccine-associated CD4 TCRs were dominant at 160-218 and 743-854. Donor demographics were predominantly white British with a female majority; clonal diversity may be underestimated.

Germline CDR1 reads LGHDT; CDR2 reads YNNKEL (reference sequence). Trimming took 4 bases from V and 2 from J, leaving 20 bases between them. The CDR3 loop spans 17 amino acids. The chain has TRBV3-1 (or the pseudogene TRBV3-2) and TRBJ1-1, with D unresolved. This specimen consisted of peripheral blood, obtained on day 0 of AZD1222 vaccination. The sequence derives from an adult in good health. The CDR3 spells CASSPRLGSRKNTEAFF. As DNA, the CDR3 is TGTGCCAGCAGCCCGCGTCTAGGGTCCAGGAAAAACACTGAAGCTTTCTTT.